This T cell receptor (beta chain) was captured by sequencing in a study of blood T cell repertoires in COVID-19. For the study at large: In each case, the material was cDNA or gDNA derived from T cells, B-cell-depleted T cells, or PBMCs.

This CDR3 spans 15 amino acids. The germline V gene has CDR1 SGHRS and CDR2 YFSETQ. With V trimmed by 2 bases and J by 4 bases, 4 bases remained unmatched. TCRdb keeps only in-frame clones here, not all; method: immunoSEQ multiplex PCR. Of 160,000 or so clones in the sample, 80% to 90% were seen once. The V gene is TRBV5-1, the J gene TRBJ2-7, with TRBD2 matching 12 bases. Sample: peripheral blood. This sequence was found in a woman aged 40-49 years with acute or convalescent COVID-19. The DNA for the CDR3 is TGCGCCAGCAGCTTCACTAGCGGGAGGATGTACGAGCAGTACTTC. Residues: CASSFTSGRMYEQYF.